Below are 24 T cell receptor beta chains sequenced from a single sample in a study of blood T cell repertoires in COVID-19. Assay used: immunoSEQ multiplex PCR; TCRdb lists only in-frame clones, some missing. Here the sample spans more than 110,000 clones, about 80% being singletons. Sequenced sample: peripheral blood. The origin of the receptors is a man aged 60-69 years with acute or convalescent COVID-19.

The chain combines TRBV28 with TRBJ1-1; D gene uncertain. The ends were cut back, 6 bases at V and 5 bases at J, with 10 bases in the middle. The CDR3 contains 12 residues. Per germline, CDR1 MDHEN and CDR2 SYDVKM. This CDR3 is CASSFLETEAFF. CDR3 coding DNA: TGTGCCAGCAGCTTCTTGGAGACTGAAGCTTTCTTT.

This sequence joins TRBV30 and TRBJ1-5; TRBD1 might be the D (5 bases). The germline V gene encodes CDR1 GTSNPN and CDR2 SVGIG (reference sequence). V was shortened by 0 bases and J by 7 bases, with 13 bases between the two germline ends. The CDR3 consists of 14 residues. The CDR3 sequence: CAWSVGRDGQPQHF. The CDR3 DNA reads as TGTGCCTGGAGTGTAGGGAGGGACGGCCAGCCCCAGCATTTT.

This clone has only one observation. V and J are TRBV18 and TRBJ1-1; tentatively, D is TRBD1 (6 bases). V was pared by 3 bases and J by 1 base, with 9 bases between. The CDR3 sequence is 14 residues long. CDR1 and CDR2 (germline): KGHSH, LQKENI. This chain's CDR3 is CASSPKQGNTEAFF. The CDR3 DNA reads TGTGCCAGCTCACCGAAACAGGGGAACACTGAAGCTTTCTTT.

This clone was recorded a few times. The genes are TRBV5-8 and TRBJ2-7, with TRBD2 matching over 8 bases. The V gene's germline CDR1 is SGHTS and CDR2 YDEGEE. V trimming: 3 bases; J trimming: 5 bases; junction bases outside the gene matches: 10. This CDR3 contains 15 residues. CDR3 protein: CASSSRGRPRNEQYF. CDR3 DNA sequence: TGTGCCAGCAGCTCCCGCGGGAGGCCCCGGAACGAGCAGTACTTC. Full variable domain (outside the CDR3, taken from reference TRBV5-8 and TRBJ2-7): EAGVTQSPTHLIKTRGQQATLRCSPISGHTSVYWYQQALGLGLQFLLWYDEGEERNRGNFPPRFSGRQFPNYSSELNVNALELEDSALYLCASSSRGRPRNEQYFGPGTRLTVT.

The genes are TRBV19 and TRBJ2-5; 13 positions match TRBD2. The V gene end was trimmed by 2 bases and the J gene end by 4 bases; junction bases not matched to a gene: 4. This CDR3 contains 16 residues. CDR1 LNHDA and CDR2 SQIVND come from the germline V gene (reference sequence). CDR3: CASSISTSGRGETQYF. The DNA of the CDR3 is TGTGCCAGTAGTATATCCACTAGCGGGAGGGGAGAGACCCAGTACTTC.

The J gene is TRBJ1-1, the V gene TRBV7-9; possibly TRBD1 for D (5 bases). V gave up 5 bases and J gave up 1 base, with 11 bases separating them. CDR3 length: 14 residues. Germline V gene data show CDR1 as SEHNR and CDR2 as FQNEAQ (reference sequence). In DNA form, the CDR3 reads TGTGCCAGCAGCCCCGACGGGGGGAACACTGAAGCTTTCTTT. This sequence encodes CASSPDGGNTEAFF.

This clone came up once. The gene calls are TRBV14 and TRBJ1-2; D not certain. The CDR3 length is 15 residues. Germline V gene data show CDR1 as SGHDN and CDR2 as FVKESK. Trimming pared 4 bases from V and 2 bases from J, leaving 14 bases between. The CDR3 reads CASSPPGPANYGYTF. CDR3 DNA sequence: TGTGCCAGCAGCCCCCCCGGTCCTGCAAACTATGGCTACACCTTC.

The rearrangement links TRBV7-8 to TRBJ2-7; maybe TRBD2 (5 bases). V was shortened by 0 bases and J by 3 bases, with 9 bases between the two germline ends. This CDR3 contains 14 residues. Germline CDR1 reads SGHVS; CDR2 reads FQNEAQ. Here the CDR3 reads CASSLAGADYEQYF. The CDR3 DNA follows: TGTGCCAGCAGCTTAGCGGGAGCCGACTACGAGCAGTACTTC.

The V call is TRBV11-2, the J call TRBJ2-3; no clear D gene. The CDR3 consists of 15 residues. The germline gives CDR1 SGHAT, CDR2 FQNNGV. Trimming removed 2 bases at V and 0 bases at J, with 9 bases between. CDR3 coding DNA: TGTGCCAGCAGCTTATCATCGCGGAGCACAGATACGCAGTATTTT. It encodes CASSLSSRSTDTQYF.

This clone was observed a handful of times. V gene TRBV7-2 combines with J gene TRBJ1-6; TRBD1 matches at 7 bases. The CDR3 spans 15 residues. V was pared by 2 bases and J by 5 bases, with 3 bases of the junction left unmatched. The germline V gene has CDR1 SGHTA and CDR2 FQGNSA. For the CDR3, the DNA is TGTGCCAGCAGCTTAAACAGGGGCAATAATTCACCCCTCCACTTT. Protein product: CASSLNRGNNSPLHF. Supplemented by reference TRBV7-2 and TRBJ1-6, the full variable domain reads GAGVSQSPSNKVTEKGKDVELRCDPISGHTALYWYRQSLGQGLEFLIYFQGNSAPDKSGLPSDRFSAERTGGSVSTLTIQRTQQEDSAVYLCASSLNRGNNSPLHFGNGTRLTVT.

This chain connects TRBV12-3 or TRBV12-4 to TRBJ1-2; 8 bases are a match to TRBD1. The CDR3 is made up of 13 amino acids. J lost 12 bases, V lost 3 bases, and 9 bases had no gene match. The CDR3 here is CASSFRGLEGDTF. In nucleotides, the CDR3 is TGTGCCAGCAGTTTCAGGGGGCTAGAGGGGGACACCTTC.

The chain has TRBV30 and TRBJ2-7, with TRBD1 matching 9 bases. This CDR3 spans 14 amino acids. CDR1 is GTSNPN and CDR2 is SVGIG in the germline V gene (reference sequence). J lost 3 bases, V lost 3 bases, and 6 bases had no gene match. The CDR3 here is CAWRSGTGIYEQYF. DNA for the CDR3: TGTGCCTGGAGATCCGGGACAGGGATCTACGAGCAGTACTTC.

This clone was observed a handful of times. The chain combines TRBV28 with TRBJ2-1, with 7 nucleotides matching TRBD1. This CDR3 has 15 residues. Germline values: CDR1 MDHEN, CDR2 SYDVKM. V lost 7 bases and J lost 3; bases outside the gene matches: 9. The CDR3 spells CASTSGGPFYNEQFF. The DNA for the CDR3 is TGTGCCAGCACCTCAGGGGGACCTTTCTACAATGAGCAGTTCTTC. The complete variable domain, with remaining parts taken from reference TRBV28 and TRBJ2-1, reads DVKVTQSSRYLVKRTGEKVFLECVQDMDHENMFWYRQDPGLGLRLIYFSYDVKMKEKGDIPEGYSVSREKKERFSLILESASTNQTSMYLCASTSGGPFYNEQFFGPGTRLTVL.

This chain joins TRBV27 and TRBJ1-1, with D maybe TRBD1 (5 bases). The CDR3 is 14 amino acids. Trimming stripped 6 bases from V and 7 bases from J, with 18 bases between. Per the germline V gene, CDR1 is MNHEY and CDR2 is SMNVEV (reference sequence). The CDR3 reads CASRAHLNQGEAFF. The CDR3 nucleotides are TGTGCCAGCAGGGCCCATCTCAACCAGGGTGAAGCTTTCTTT.

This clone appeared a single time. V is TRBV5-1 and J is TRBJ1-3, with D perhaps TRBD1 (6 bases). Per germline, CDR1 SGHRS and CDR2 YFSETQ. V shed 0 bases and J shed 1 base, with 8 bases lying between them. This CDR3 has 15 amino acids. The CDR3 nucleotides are TGCGCCAGCAGCTTGGAGACAGGATCTGGAAACACCATATATTTT. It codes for CASSLETGSGNTIYF. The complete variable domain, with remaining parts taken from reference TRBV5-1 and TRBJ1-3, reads KAGVTQTPRYLIKTRGQQVTLSCSPISGHRSVSWYQQTPGQGLQFLFEYFSETQRNKGNFPGRFSGRQFSNSRSEMNVSTLELGDSALYLCASSLETGSGNTIYFGEGSWLTVV.

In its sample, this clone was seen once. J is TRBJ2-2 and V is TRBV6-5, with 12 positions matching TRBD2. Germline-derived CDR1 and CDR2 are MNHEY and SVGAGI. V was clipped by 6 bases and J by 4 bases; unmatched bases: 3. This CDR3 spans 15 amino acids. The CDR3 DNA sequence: TGTGCCAGCAGCTGGGGACTAGCGGGCACCGGGGAGCTGTTTTTT. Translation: CASSWGLAGTGELFF.

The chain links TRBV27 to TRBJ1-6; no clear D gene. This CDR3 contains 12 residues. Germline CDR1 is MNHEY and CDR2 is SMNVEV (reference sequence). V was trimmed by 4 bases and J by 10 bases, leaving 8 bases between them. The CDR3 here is CASSWPGSPLHF. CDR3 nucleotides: TGTGCCAGCAGTTGGCCGGGGTCACCCCTCCACTTT.

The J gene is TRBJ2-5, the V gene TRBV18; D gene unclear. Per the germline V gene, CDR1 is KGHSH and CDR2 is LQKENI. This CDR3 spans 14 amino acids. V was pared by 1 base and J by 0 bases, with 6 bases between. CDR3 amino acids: CASSPRADQETQYF. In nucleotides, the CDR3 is TGTGCCAGCTCACCACGGGCAGACCAAGAGACCCAGTACTTC.

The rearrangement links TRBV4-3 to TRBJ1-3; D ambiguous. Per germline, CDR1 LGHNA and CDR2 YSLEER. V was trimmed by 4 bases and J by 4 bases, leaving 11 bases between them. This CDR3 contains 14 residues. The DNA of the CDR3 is TGCGCCAGCAGCCCGGGGTCTGCAGGAAACACCATATATTTT. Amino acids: CASSPGSAGNTIYF.

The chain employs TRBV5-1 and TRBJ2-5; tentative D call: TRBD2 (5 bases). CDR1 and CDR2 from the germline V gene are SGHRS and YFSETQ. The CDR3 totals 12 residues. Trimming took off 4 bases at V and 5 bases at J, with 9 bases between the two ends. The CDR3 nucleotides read TGCGCCAGCAGCCGGGATGAGGAGACCCAGTACTTC. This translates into CASSRDEETQYF. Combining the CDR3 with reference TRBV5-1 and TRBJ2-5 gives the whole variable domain KAGVTQTPRYLIKTRGQQVTLSCSPISGHRSVSWYQQTPGQGLQFLFEYFSETQRNKGNFPGRFSGRQFSNSRSEMNVSTLELGDSALYLCASSRDEETQYFGPGTRLLVL.

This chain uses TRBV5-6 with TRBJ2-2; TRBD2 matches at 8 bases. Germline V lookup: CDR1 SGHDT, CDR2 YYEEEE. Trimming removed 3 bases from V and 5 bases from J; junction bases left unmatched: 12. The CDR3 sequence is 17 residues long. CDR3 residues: CASSSSGLVRSTGELFF. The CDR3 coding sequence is TGTGCCAGCAGCTCCTCGGGACTAGTACGTAGTACCGGGGAGCTGTTTTTT.

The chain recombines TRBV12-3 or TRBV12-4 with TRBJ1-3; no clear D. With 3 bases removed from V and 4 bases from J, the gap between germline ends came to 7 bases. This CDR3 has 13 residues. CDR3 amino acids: CASSFFEGNTIYF. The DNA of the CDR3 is TGTGCCAGCAGTTTTTTCGAGGGAAACACCATATATTTT.

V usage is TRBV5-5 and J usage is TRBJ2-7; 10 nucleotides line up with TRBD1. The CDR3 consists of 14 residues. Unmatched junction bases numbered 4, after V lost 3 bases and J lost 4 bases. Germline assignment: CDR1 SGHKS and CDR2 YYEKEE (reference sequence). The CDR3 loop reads CASSWTGGKYEQYF. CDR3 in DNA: TGTGCCAGCAGCTGGACAGGGGGTAAATACGAGCAGTACTTC. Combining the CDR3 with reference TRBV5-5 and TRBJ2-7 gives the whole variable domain DAGVTQSPTHLIKTRGQQVTLRCSPISGHKSVSWYQQVLGQGPQFIFQYYEKEERGRGNFPDRFSARQFPNYSSELNVNALLLGDSALYLCASSWTGGKYEQYFGPGTRLTVT.

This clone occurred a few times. CDR3 loop: CASSTTGSGELFF. The DNA for the CDR3 is TGTGCCAGCAGCACTACAGGTTCCGGGGAGCTGTTTTTT. The chain recombines TRBV5-4 with TRBJ2-2; D is perhaps TRBD1 (5 bases). Trimming took off 4 bases at V and 6 bases at J, with 10 bases between the two ends. Germline CDR1 reads SGHNT; CDR2 reads YYREEE (reference sequence). The CDR3 totals 13 residues.